This T cell receptor (beta chain) was found in a study of blood T cell repertoires in COVID-19. The CDR3 length is 14 residues. Trimming cost V 6 bases and J 3 bases, with 12 bases left between them. Germline CDR1 reads LNHNV; CDR2 reads YYDKDF (reference sequence). The table came from immunoSEQ multiplex PCR; TCRdb's copy has only in-frame clones and leaves some out. Of under 250,000 clones in the sample, 84% were seen once. The chain uses TRBV15 and TRBJ1-5, with unresolved D. Sequencing was performed on peripheral blood. This TCR was sampled from a man aged 45-65 years with acute or convalescent COVID-19. CDR3 bases: TGTGCCACCAGGGAGCTGATATCCAATCAGCCCCAGCATTTT. Its translation is CATRELISNQPQHF.